This TCR beta chain was retrieved from a study of cytomegalovirus exposure and HLA in healthy donors. Study conclusions and caveats: In a later analysis, productive TCRs from donors in an Asian-associated ancestry cluster reportedly carried fewer N-insertions than the cohort mean. Certain indistinguishable V segments, among them TRBV6-2 and TRBV6-3, were excluded. Analysis performed later showed TCR beta chains linked to HLA being more clonally expanded than equally common others. Prior analysis indicated that the majority of TCR beta V segments exhibited productivity approximately 87% or approximately 30% of the time.

Notes on this clone: As yet, its antigen is unknown.

The CDR3 extends over 15 amino acids. Trimming took off 3 bases at V and 5 bases at J, with 15 bases between the two ends. Germline-derived CDR1 and CDR2 are MDHEN and SYDVKM. Primers included in the PCR were 60 Vbeta and 13 Jbeta primers. Repertoires were generated with immunoSEQ multiplex PCR, while TCRdb's copy carries only in-frame clones and drops some. The sample table includes about 200,000 clones. The sequence was collected from a girl aged 2 to 10 in good health and CMV-seropositive. Sequenced material: PBMCs. The chain couples TRBV28 to TRBJ2-3; possible D gene TRBD2, 7 bases. The chain's CDR3 is CASSLGGAQKDTQYF. CDR3 bases: TGTGCCAGCAGTTTGGGGGGGGCGCAAAAAGATACGCAGTATTTT.